Following are 9 T cell receptor beta chains from one sample sequenced in a study of T cells in Graves' hyperthyroidism and ophthalmopathy. Amplification of TCR beta CDR3 regions was performed using RNA transcripts as template. Researchers ran a first-round RT-PCR on the TCR CDR3 using the HTBI primer set. TCRdb used MiXCR to reprocess the multiplex PCR reads, holding one entry per CDR3 protein. Among hundreds of thousands of distinct CDR3 sequences, over 35% were seen once, and the ten largest hold more than 7%. The sequencing sample was made of blood. These receptors were taken from a man aged 18 to 29 with Graves' hyperthyroidism.

The chain links TRBV7-9 to TRBJ2-2, with D uncertain. Trimming removed 8 bases at V and 1 base at J, with 11 bases between. The CDR3 loop spans 14 amino acids. The germline CDR1 and CDR2 sequences are SEHNR and FQNEAQ (reference sequence). CDR3: CASQTGLNTGELFF. The CDR3 nucleotides are TGTGCCAGCCAGACGGGCCTGAACACCGGGGAGCTGTTTTTT.

The chain carries TRBV5-4 and TRBJ1-6; 11 nucleotides align to TRBD1. V lost 4 bases to trimming and J lost 9 bases; unmatched junction nucleotides: 6. Germline V gene sequence: CDR1 SGHNT, CDR2 YYREEE (reference sequence). The length of the CDR3 is 15 residues. CDR3 loop: CASSHGTGGGSPLHF. The CDR3 nucleotides are TGTGCCAGCAGCCACGGGACAGGGGGTGGTTCACCCCTCCACTTT. Full variable domain (missing parts from reference TRBV5-4 and TRBJ1-6): ETGVTQSPTHLIKTRGQQVTLRCSSQSGHNTVSWYQQALGQGPQFIFQYYREEENGRGNFPPRFSGLQFPNYSSELNVNALELDDSALYLCASSHGTGGGSPLHFGNGTRLTVT.

This clonotype was seen a handful of times. The chain recombines TRBV7-2 with TRBJ2-7, with TRBD2 identical over 8 bases. The germline V gene encodes CDR1 SGHTA and CDR2 FQGNSA. V lost 4 bases to trimming and J lost 2 bases; unmatched junction nucleotides: 7. The CDR3 runs 15 residues. The CDR3 coding sequence is TGTGCCAGCAGCTATGCCGGGGGGGGCCCCTACGAGCAGTACTTC. This encodes CASSYAGGGPYEQYF. Based on the CDR3 plus reference TRBV7-2 and TRBJ2-7, the full variable domain is GAGVSQSPSNKVTEKGKDVELRCDPISGHTALYWYRQSLGQGLEFLIYFQGNSAPDKSGLPSDRFSAERTGGSVSTLTIQRTQQEDSAVYLCASSYAGGGPYEQYFGPGTRLTVT.

The chain recombines TRBV10-3 with TRBJ1-5; D not resolved. Germline V gene sequence: CDR1 ENHRY, CDR2 SYGVKD. Trimming took off 10 bases at V and 0 bases at J, with 22 bases between the two ends. This CDR3 has 17 amino acids. CDR3 sequence (DNA): TGTGCCAGCCCGCCGGGAGGGTGGAGGTTTAGCAATCAGCCCCAGCATTTT. Its protein is CASPPGGWRFSNQPQHF.

The V call is TRBV7-2, the J call TRBJ2-7, with 14 nucleotides matching TRBD2. Germline CDR1 reads SGHTA; CDR2 reads FQGNSA. J was trimmed by 1 base and V by 7 bases; bases with no gene match: 6. This CDR3 is 16 amino acids long. DNA of the CDR3: TGTGCCAGCACCCGGACTAGCGGGGGGAGTTCCTACGAGCAGTACTTC. Translating gives CASTRTSGGSSYEQYF.

This clonotype was observed at least ten times. The chain combines TRBV19 with TRBJ1-1, with TRBD1 as a possible D gene (5 bases). Germline lookup yields CDR1 LNHDA and CDR2 SQIVND (reference sequence). CDR3 size: 12 residues. Between the trimmed V and J ends, which lost 8 bases and 7 bases, there was a span of 14 bases. The DNA of the CDR3 is TGTGCCAGTTTCCCTACGGGGGGTGAAGCTTTCTTT. Translation: CASFPTGGEAFF.

The rearrangement links TRBV7-3 to TRBJ1-2; TRBD1 is a possible D gene (5 bases). The CDR3 is 11 amino acids. V lost 11 bases to trimming and J lost 4 bases, with 11 bases between them. Germline V gene data show CDR1 as SGHTA and CDR2 as FQGTGA. In nucleotides, the CDR3 is TGTGCCTCGGGGCCCTTCTATGGCTACACCTTC. Protein sequence: CASGPFYGYTF.

Regarding this clonotype: A much larger clone lies one base from this, so it may be a read error. This CDR3 fails to terminate in the conserved phenylalanine or tryptophan, so it likely reflects a read error. The chain carries TRBV2 and TRBJ1-4; unclear D gene. CDR1 is SNHLY, CDR2 FYNNEI, per germline. The V end was cut by 7 bases, the J end by 5 bases, with 11 bases between. This CDR3 has 13 amino acids. The CDR3 region has the DNA TGTGCCAGCAATAACAAAGAAAATGAAAAACTGTTTTCT. Protein product: CASNNKENEKLFS.

A few counts support this clonotype. The CDR3 DNA sequence: TGTGCCAGCAGCTTCGGAACCCCGGGATATAATTCACCCCTCCACTTT. It encodes CASSFGTPGYNSPLHF. This chain connects TRBV7-2 to TRBJ1-6; D gene unclear. CDR3 length: 16 residues. CDR1 is SGHTA, CDR2 FQGNSA, per germline. Trimming stripped 3 bases from V and 4 bases from J, with 13 bases between.